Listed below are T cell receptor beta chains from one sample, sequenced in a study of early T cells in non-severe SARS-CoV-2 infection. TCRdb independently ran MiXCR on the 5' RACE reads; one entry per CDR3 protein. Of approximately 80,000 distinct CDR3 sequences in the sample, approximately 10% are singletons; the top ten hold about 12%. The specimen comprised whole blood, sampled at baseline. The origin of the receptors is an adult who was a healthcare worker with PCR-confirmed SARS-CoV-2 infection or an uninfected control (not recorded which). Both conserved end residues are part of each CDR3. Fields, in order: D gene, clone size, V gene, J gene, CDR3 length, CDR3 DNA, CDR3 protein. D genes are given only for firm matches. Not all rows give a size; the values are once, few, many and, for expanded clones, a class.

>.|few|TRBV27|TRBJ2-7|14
TGTGCCAGCAGTTTGGGAGGGGGAGAGGACGAGCAGTACTTC
CASSLGGGEDEQYF
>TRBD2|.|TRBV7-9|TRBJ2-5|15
TGTGCCAGCAGCTCCGTTGGCGGGGGGACAGAGACCCAGTACTTC
CASSSVGGGTETQYF
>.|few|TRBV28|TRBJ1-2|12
TGTGCCACCTTAGACGGATTCTATGGCTACACCTTC
CATLDGFYGYTF
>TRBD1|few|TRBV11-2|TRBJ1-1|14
TGTGCCAGCAGCTTCCGGGACAGGGTCGCTGAAGCTTTCTTT
CASSFRDRVAEAFF
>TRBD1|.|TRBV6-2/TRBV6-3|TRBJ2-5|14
TGTGCCAGCAGTTACTCGAGGGGGCCGCAGACCCAGTACTTC
CASSYSRGPQTQYF
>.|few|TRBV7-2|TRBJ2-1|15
TGTGCCAGCAGCCCAAGAGGCGGGCCGGGAGATGAGCAGTTCTTC
CASSPRGGPGDEQFF
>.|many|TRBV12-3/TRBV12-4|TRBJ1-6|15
TGTGCCAGCAGTTTACATAGCTCCTATAATTCACCCCTCCACTTT
CASSLHSSYNSPLHF
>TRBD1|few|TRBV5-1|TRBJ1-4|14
TGCGCCAGCAGCGCGGACAGGTGGTCTGAAAAACTGTTTTTT
CASSADRWSEKLFF
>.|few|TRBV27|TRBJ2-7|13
TGTGCCACTTCGTACACGGCCAACTACGAGCAGTACTTC
CATSYTANYEQYF
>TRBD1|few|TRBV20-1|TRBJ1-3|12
TGCAGTGTCACAGGGGCTAGCAACACCATATATTTT
CSVTGASNTIYF
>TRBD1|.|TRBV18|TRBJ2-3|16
TGTGCCAGCTCACCATTACAGGGGGCAAACACAGATACGCAGTATTTT
CASSPLQGANTDTQYF
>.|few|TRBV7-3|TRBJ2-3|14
TGTGCCAGCAGCCTCCAGCACTCCACAGATACGCAGTATTTT
CASSLQHSTDTQYF
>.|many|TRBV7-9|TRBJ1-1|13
TGTGCCAGCAGCTTACATGAGAACACTGAAGCTTTCTTT
CASSLHENTEAFF
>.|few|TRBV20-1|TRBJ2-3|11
TGCAGTGCTAGAGACGGCACATTGCAGTATTTT
CSARDGTLQYF
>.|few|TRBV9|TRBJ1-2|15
TGTGCCAGCAGCGCACCCAGTGACCCGAACTATGGCTACACCTTC
CASSAPSDPNYGYTF
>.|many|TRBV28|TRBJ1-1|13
TGTGCCAGCAGTAAGACCCCGAACACTGAAGCTTTCTTT
CASSKTPNTEAFF
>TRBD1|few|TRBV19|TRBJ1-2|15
TGTGCCAGTAGTCCCGGGACAGGGAGGAACTATGGCTACACCTTC
CASSPGTGRNYGYTF
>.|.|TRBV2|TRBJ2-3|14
TGTGCCAGCAGGGAACAGGGACCCACAGATACGCAGTATTTT
CASREQGPTDTQYF
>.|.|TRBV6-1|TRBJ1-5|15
TGTGCCAGCAGTGAAGCGACTGACGGGGGGCAGCCCCAGCATTTT
CASSEATDGGQPQHF
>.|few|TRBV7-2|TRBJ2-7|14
TGTGCCAGCAGTTCTCGACAGGACCCCTACGAGCAGTACTTC
CASSSRQDPYEQYF
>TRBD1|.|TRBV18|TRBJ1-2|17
TGTGCCAGCTCAGCTATGGACAGGGGGCGGGCTGACTATGGCTACACCTTC
CASSAMDRGRADYGYTF
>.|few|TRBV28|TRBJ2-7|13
TGTGCCAGCAGCAACTCCAGGTCCTACGAGCAGTACTTC
CASSNSRSYEQYF
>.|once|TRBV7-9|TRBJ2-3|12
TGTGCCAGCAGACGGCTAGCTGATACGCAGTATTTT
CASRRLADTQYF
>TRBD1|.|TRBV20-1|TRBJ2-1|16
TGCAGTGCTGGCTCAGCCGGGACAGGGGGAATCAATGAGCAGTTCTTC
CSAGSAGTGGINEQFF
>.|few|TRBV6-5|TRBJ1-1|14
TGTGCCACCTCAGGGCAGGCCTGGGGCACTGAAGCTTTCTTT
CATSGQAWGTEAFF
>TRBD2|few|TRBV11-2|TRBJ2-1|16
TGTGCCAGCAGCTCCGCCGGGACTAGCAGATACAATGAGCAGTTCTTC
CASSSAGTSRYNEQFF
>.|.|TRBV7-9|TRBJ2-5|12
TGTGCCAGCAGCTCTAGGGGGGAGACCCAGTACTTC
CASSSRGETQYF
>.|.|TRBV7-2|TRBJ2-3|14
TGTGCCAGCAGCTCAGGACTGAACACAGATACGCAGTATTTT
CASSSGLNTDTQYF
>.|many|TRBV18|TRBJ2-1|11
TGTGCCAGCTCACCCTCGAATGAGCAGTTCTTC
CASSPSNEQFF
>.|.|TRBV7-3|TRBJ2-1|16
TGTGCCAGCAGCTTAGGACCAGGACTAATTAGAAATGAGCAGTTCTTC
CASSLGPGLIRNEQFF
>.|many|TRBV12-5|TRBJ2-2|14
TGTGCTAGTGGCCCCCAGGGGCGGGCCGGGGAGCTGTTTTTT
CASGPQGRAGELFF
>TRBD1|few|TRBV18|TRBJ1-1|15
TGTGCCAGCTCACCGGGACAGGCAACCCCCCCTGAAGCTTTCTTT
CASSPGQATPPEAFF
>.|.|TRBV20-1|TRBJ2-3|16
TGCAGTGCCCCCCGGGCCACGCAATCTAAAGTGGGTACGCAGTATTTT
CSAPRATQSKVGTQYF
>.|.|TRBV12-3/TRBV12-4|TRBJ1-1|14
TGTGCCAGCAGTTTAGCCAGAGTCTACACTGAAGCTTTCTTT
CASSLARVYTEAFF
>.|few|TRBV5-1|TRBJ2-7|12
TGCGCCAGCAGCCCCCCCAGCGAAGAGCAGTACTTC
CASSPPSEEQYF
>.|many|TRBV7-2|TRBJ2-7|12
TGTGCCAGCAGCTTAGAGCTGCACGAGCAGTACTTC
CASSLELHEQYF
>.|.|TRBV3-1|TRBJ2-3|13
TGTGCCAGCGGAGGGGGGGCCTCAGATACGCAGTATTTT
CASGGGASDTQYF
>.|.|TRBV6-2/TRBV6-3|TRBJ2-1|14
TGTGCCAGCAGTTACGCATCTCTCGGAGGTGAGCAGTTCTTC
CASSYASLGGEQFF
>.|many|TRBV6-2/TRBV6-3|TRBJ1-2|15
TGTGCCAGCAGTTCCGAGGACGTCGGACTCTATGGCTACACCTTC
CASSSEDVGLYGYTF